The rows below give T cell receptor beta chains drawn from one sample of a study of shared clonotypes between healthy human individuals. This table comes from immunoSEQ multiplex PCR, and its TCRdb copy is limited to in-frame clones, with some not included. The data hold more than 900,000 clones, with approximately 80% observed a single time. Material for sequencing was memory CD4+ T cells from PBMCs. All receptors derive from a man between 18 and 35 years old in good health. Some clones in this sample may be carry-over from other donors' samples. Each CDR3 is given with its conserved first and last residue. The order of the fields is V gene, J gene, clone size, D gene, CDR3 DNA, CDR3 protein. The D gene is left open where the match is weak. Rows give clone size only sometimes, using once, few, many, or a class for an expanded clone.

V: TRBV4-2
J: TRBJ1-1
size: .
D: .
DNA: TGTGCCAGCAGCCAAGGGGGGGACTCCAATGAAGCTTTCTTT
CDR3: CASSQGGDSNEAFF

V: TRBV14
J: TRBJ1-1
size: .
D: .
DNA: TGTGCCAGTGAACGTTACAGGGCCGACACTGAAGCTTTCTTT
CDR3: CASERYRADTEAFF

V: TRBV9
J: TRBJ2-1
size: .
D: TRBD2
DNA: TGTGCCAGCAGCGCCTCACCTTTAGCGGGAGATGAGCAGTTCTTC
CDR3: CASSASPLAGDEQFF

V: TRBV29-1
J: TRBJ1-1
size: many
D: .
DNA: TGCAGCGTTGGAGAGGGTAGAGCTTTCTTT
CDR3: CSVGEGRAFF

V: TRBV28
J: TRBJ2-2
size: few
D: .
DNA: TGTGCCAGCACTCCGATCAAAGGGTTTTCCACCGGGGAGCTGTTTTTT
CDR3: CASTPIKGFSTGELFF

V: TRBV11-2
J: TRBJ1-1
size: .
D: .
DNA: TGTGCCAGCAGCTTAGGAACAGCCGCGGTTGAAGCTTTCTTT
CDR3: CASSLGTAAVEAFF

V: TRBV7-2
J: TRBJ2-7
size: .
D: .
DNA: TGTGCCAGCAGCCAGGGGCCAGGACGGTTGTACGAGCAGTACTTC
CDR3: CASSQGPGRLYEQYF

V: TRBV10-3
J: TRBJ2-4
size: few
D: TRBD1
DNA: TGTGCCATCAGTGACTTACCGGGACAGGGGTTGCAGTACTTC
CDR3: CAISDLPGQGLQYF

V: TRBV2
J: TRBJ1-1
size: few
D: .
DNA: TGTGCCAGCAGTGACCGAGCAGGGAACACTGAAGCTTTCTTT
CDR3: CASSDRAGNTEAFF

V: TRBV19
J: TRBJ1-4
size: .
D: .
DNA: TGTGCCAGTAGTATGAGGGTTGGCGAAAAACTGTTTTTT
CDR3: CASSMRVGEKLFF

V: TRBV11-2
J: TRBJ2-1
size: .
D: TRBD2
DNA: TGTGCCAGCAGCATCCGGGGGGGCTCCTACAATGAGCAGTTCTTC
CDR3: CASSIRGGSYNEQFF

V: TRBV28
J: TRBJ2-1
size: .
D: TRBD2
DNA: TGTGCCAGCAGCCACCAGGGCGGTAGCGGGATTGGTGAGCAGTTCTTC
CDR3: CASSHQGGSGIGEQFF

V: TRBV10-3
J: TRBJ1-1
size: .
D: .
DNA: TGTGCCATCAGTGAGATGGCCCTGAACACTGAAGCTTTCTTT
CDR3: CAISEMALNTEAFF

V: TRBV18
J: TRBJ2-7
size: .
D: .
DNA: TGTGCCAGCTCCCTCCGGGACTCTTCCTACGAGCAGTACTTC
CDR3: CASSLRDSSYEQYF

V: TRBV9
J: TRBJ2-2
size: once
D: .
DNA: TGTGCCAGCAGCGTAGGGAGGAAAACGAACACCGGGGAGCTGTTTTTT
CDR3: CASSVGRKTNTGELFF

V: TRBV4-3
J: TRBJ1-2
size: few
D: TRBD1
DNA: TGCGCCAGCAGCCAAGAGGGGACAGGGAGTGGCTACACCTTC
CDR3: CASSQEGTGSGYTF

V: TRBV6-1
J: TRBJ2-1
size: .
D: TRBD2
DNA: TGTGCCAGCAGCAAAACTAGCGGAGTTTACAATGAGCAGTTCTTC
CDR3: CASSKTSGVYNEQFF

V: TRBV2
J: TRBJ2-2
size: .
D: .
DNA: TGTGCCAGCAGTGTTACGGAAGCGAACACCGGGGAGCTGTTTTTT
CDR3: CASSVTEANTGELFF

V: TRBV5-5
J: TRBJ1-5
size: few
D: TRBD1
DNA: TGTGCCAGCAGCTTATGGGACAGGGATTTCACTCAGCCCCAGCATTTT
CDR3: CASSLWDRDFTQPQHF

V: TRBV29-1
J: TRBJ2-7
size: .
D: .
DNA: TGCAGCGTTGAAGATCCCAGCAGGGGGGACGAGCAGTACTTC
CDR3: CSVEDPSRGDEQYF

V: TRBV4-3
J: TRBJ2-3
size: .
D: .
DNA: TGCGCCAGCAGCCAAGTGGGGGGGCTTAGCACAGATACGCAGTATTTT
CDR3: CASSQVGGLSTDTQYF

V: TRBV18
J: TRBJ2-7
size: .
D: TRBD1
DNA: TGTGCCAGCTCACGTCCGGGACAGGGAGTTTACGAGCAGTACTTC
CDR3: CASSRPGQGVYEQYF

V: TRBV6-6
J: TRBJ2-1
size: .
D: .
DNA: TGTGCCAGCAGCCCCCAGGCGGCCTCCTACAATGAGCAGTTCTTC
CDR3: CASSPQAASYNEQFF

V: TRBV18
J: TRBJ2-7
size: .
D: TRBD1
DNA: TGTGCCAGCTCACCAAACACAGGGGGCAGCGAGCAGTACTTC
CDR3: CASSPNTGGSEQYF

V: TRBV25-1
J: TRBJ1-2
size: few
D: .
DNA: TGTGCCAGCAGTGATGAGGGCAGCCCCGTCTATGGCTACACCTTC
CDR3: CASSDEGSPVYGYTF

V: TRBV2
J: TRBJ2-1
size: .
D: .
DNA: TGTGCCAGCTCTCCCGACTACAATGAGCAGTTCTTC
CDR3: CASSPDYNEQFF

V: TRBV19
J: TRBJ2-6
size: .
D: .
DNA: TGTGCCGCCACAGGGTCTGGGGCCAACGTCCTGACTTTC
CDR3: CAATGSGANVLTF

V: TRBV4-2
J: TRBJ1-2
size: .
D: .
DNA: TGTGCCAGCAGCCAAGATAGACAAGGAAACTATGGCTACACCTTC
CDR3: CASSQDRQGNYGYTF

V: TRBV5-1
J: TRBJ2-7
size: .
D: .
DNA: TGCGCCACCAAGCTGGGGAACGAGCAGTACTTC
CDR3: CATKLGNEQYF

V: TRBV6-5
J: TRBJ1-1
size: .
D: .
DNA: TGTGCCAGCAGGCGGGACGCCATAATGAACACTGAAGCTTTCTTT
CDR3: CASRRDAIMNTEAFF

V: TRBV11-2
J: TRBJ2-2
size: .
D: .
DNA: TGTGCCAGCAGCTTACTGAACACCGGGGAGCTGTTTTTT
CDR3: CASSLLNTGELFF

V: TRBV15
J: TRBJ1-1
size: .
D: .
DNA: TGTGCCACCAGCGTACGGACTGATTTAGGAACTGAAGCTTTCTTT
CDR3: CATSVRTDLGTEAFF

V: TRBV19
J: TRBJ1-2
size: .
D: .
DNA: TGTGCCAGTAGTATAGCCTGGGACTATGGCTACACCTTC
CDR3: CASSIAWDYGYTF

V: TRBV7-6
J: TRBJ2-5
size: .
D: .
DNA: TGTGCCAGCAGCTTCGATCCCGAGGCCCCCGGTTGGGAGACCCAGTACTTC
CDR3: CASSFDPEAPGWETQYF

V: TRBV5-8
J: TRBJ1-4
size: .
D: TRBD1
DNA: TGTGCCAGCAGCTCCACCGGGACAGGACTCTATAATGAAAAACTGTTTTTT
CDR3: CASSSTGTGLYNEKLFF

V: TRBV11-2
J: TRBJ1-2
size: .
D: .
DNA: TGTGCCAGCAGCTTAGTGGCAGGGCCCTACACCTTC
CDR3: CASSLVAGPYTF

V: TRBV28
J: TRBJ2-2
size: .
D: .
DNA: TGTGCCTCCCGCCCCTCGGTGGGGGAGCTGTTTTTT
CDR3: CASRPSVGELFF

V: TRBV28
J: TRBJ2-7
size: .
D: .
DNA: TGTGCCAGCAGTCCCTCGCAGGGGAGATACGAGCAGTACTTC
CDR3: CASSPSQGRYEQYF

V: TRBV15
J: TRBJ2-7
size: .
D: .
DNA: TGTGCCACCAGCAGAGATCGAAAGGAAAACGAGCAGTACTTC
CDR3: CATSRDRKENEQYF

V: TRBV7-3
J: TRBJ2-2
size: once
D: .
DNA: TGTGCCAGCAGTCACTTAAGCACCGGGGAGCTGTTTTTT
CDR3: CASSHLSTGELFF

V: TRBV6-1
J: TRBJ2-7
size: .
D: TRBD2
DNA: TGTGCCAGCAGTGTGGCTAGCGGCTACGAGCAGTACTTC
CDR3: CASSVASGYEQYF

V: TRBV7-9
J: TRBJ1-5
size: .
D: .
DNA: TGTGCCAGCAGCACACTCGACAATCAGCCCCAGCATTTT
CDR3: CASSTLDNQPQHF

V: TRBV27
J: TRBJ2-7
size: .
D: TRBD2
DNA: TGTGCCAGCAGTTTAAAGCGGGAGGGCGCCTACGAGCAGTACTTC
CDR3: CASSLKREGAYEQYF

V: TRBV28
J: TRBJ2-3
size: .
D: .
DNA: TGTGCCAGCAGTTCCCCCTCTGGAGGGATAAGCACAGATACGCAGTATTTT
CDR3: CASSSPSGGISTDTQYF

V: TRBV9
J: TRBJ1-2
size: once
D: .
DNA: TGTGCCAGCAGCCCTGAGGGTGGAGGCCGCGCCTTC
CDR3: CASSPEGGGRAF

V: TRBV5-1
J: TRBJ2-3
size: once
D: TRBD2
DNA: TGCGCCAGCAGCTTGGGGACTAGCGTGGGGTCAGATACGCAGTATTTT
CDR3: CASSLGTSVGSDTQYF